The 25 T cell receptor beta chains below were found in one sample sequenced in a study of OX40 agonist ivuxolimab in advanced cancers. Clones were sequenced by immunoSEQ multiplex PCR, and TCRdb holds only the in-frame ones, with some missing. The sample has about 48,000 clones, around 87% seen once; the top ten hold about 9.4%. The sample here was CD4+ or CD8+ T cells sorted from blood, taken in a trial of the OX40 agonist ivuxolimab. Every receptor here comes from an adult with an advanced solid tumor such as melanoma, head and neck, liver or kidney cancer.

The genes are TRBV13 and TRBJ2-3; D unclear. V lost 3 bases and J lost 0, with 7 bases in between. CDR1 PRHDT and CDR2 FYEKMQ come from the germline V gene (reference sequence). The CDR3 extends over 14 amino acids. The CDR3 nucleotides read TGTGCCAGCAGCTTTAGACCCAGCACAGATACGCAGTATTTT. Amino acids: CASSFRPSTDTQYF.

The rearrangement uses TRBV13 and TRBJ1-6, with D perhaps TRBD1 (5 bases). Germline CDR1 and CDR2: PRHDT and FYEKMQ (reference sequence). CDR3 length equals 15 residues. Trimming removed 6 bases from V and 7 bases from J, with 16 bases in between. CDR3 nucleotide sequence: TGTGCCAGCAGACGGGACTCACTAAGGAATTCACCCCTCCACTTT. Its protein is CASRRDSLRNSPLHF.

The gene calls are TRBV5-4 and TRBJ2-3; D remains ambiguous. CDR3 length equals 14 residues. Per the germline V gene, CDR1 is SGHNT and CDR2 is YYREEE (reference sequence). V was shortened by 6 bases and J by 2 bases, with 13 bases between the two germline ends. CDR3 region: CASNYSQNTDTQYF. CDR3 sequence (DNA): TGTGCCAGCAACTACAGCCAAAACACAGATACGCAGTATTTT.

The chain couples TRBV9 to TRBJ1-5; maybe TRBD1 (5 bases). The CDR3 is made up of 14 amino acids. The V end was cut by 4 bases, the J end by 4 bases, with 12 bases between. From germline, CDR1 is SGDLS and CDR2 YYNGEE. CDR3 bases: TGTGCCAGCAGCATTGGGACTCTTAATCAGCCCCAGCATTTT. Its translation is CASSIGTLNQPQHF.

The rearrangement links TRBV5-1 to TRBJ2-7; D is uncertain. The germline V gene encodes CDR1 SGHRS and CDR2 YFSETQ. The CDR3 runs 12 residues. V was trimmed by 0 bases and J by 3 bases, leaving 4 bases between them. The CDR3 spells CASSLEDYEQYF. In nucleotides, the CDR3 is TGCGCCAGCAGCTTGGAGGACTACGAGCAGTACTTC.

This sequence joins TRBV7-6 and TRBJ2-5, with D perhaps assigned TRBD1 or TRBD2 (5 bases each). Looked up from germline, CDR1 is SGHVS and CDR2 is FNYEAQ. This CDR3 has 15 amino acids. Trimming removed 1 base from V and 3 bases from J, with 12 bases in between. Here the CDR3 reads CASSLVGTGKETQYF. Here the CDR3 DNA reads TGTGCCAGCAGCTTAGTAGGGACCGGGAAAGAGACCCAGTACTTC.

The chain has TRBV7-9 and TRBJ2-5; a possible D gene is TRBD2 (6 bases). The CDR3 length is 12 residues. Trimming removed 7 bases from V and 10 bases from J, with 16 bases in between. Germline V CDR1 and CDR2: SEHNR, FQNEAQ (reference sequence). This CDR3 is CASTKGAGGQYF. The CDR3 coding sequence is TGTGCCAGCACAAAGGGAGCGGGTGGCCAGTACTTC.

This chain joins TRBV6-6 and TRBJ1-5; 7 bases are a match to TRBD1. V lost 6 bases to trimming and J lost 2 bases; unmatched junction nucleotides: 4. In germline, CDR1 is MNHNY, CDR2 SVGAGI (reference sequence). This CDR3 has 14 amino acids. The CDR3 nucleotides are TGTGCCAGCAGGCGACAGGGTGGCAATCAGCCCCAGCATTTT. Its translation is CASRRQGGNQPQHF.

V gene TRBV9 combines with J gene TRBJ2-7, with 8 positions matching TRBD2. In germline, CDR1 is SGDLS, CDR2 YYNGEE. V lost 4 bases to trimming and J lost 3 bases; unmatched junction nucleotides: 15. CDR3 length: 17 amino acids. CDR3 sequence: CASSRLGGAQPFYEQYF. CDR3 in DNA: TGTGCCAGCAGCAGGCTCGGGGGGGCACAACCCTTCTACGAGCAGTACTTC.

This clone appeared once. V usage is TRBV5-6 and J usage is TRBJ2-4; either TRBD1 or TRBD2 may fit D (5 bases each). Looked up from germline, CDR1 is SGHDT and CDR2 is YYEEEE. Trimming took off 0 bases at V and 1 base at J, with 11 bases between the two ends. CDR3 size: 16 residues. The CDR3 DNA follows: TGTGCCAGCAGCTTGGAGGCCGGGGCTGCCAAAAACATTCAGTACTTC. It encodes CASSLEAGAAKNIQYF.

The chain employs TRBV6-6 and TRBJ2-5; TRBD2 matches at 9 bases. The last part of the DNA fits TRBJ2-7 better; the J call may be wrong. The CDR3 spans 13 residues. CDR1 MNHNY and CDR2 SVGAGI come from the germline V gene (reference sequence). The CDR3 nucleotides are TGTGCCAGCAGCGCGGGGGGGCCCTACGAGCAGTACTTC. Protein: CASSAGGPYEQYF.

With respect to this clone: Other DNA sequences from this sample encode an identical CDR3 as well. This chain connects TRBV27 to TRBJ2-7; 10 bases are a match to TRBD1. There are 15 residues in the CDR3. V was clipped by 6 bases and J by 2 bases; unmatched bases: 7. Germline CDR1 is MNHEY and CDR2 is SMNVEV (reference sequence). CDR3 sequence: CASSAGTGVPYEQYF. As DNA, the CDR3 is TGTGCCAGCAGCGCCGGGACAGGGGTACCCTACGAGCAGTACTTC.

J is TRBJ1-1 and V is TRBV18, with TRBD1 matching 8 bases. The CDR3 is 15 residues long. The junction had 6 bases not matched to a gene; V was cut back by 6 bases and J by 0 bases. Germline lookup yields CDR1 KGHSH and CDR2 LQKENI. In nucleotides, the CDR3 is TGTGCCAGCTCGTCCGCAGGGGGCATGAACACTGAAGCTTTCTTT. Amino acid sequence: CASSSAGGMNTEAFF.

The chain employs TRBV5-5 and TRBJ1-1; D not resolved. This CDR3 contains 13 residues. V was cut by 4 bases and J by 0 bases, with 7 bases left in between. Germline assignment: CDR1 SGHKS and CDR2 YYEKEE (reference sequence). The CDR3 DNA sequence: TGTGCCAGCAGCACGGACCTGAACACTGAAGCTTTCTTT. Amino acids: CASSTDLNTEAFF.

The rearrangement uses TRBV13 and TRBJ2-1, with D hard to call. Germline assignment: CDR1 PRHDT and CDR2 FYEKMQ (reference sequence). V dropped 2 bases and J dropped 4 bases, with 12 bases sitting between them. CDR3 length: 15 residues. The CDR3 protein is CASSLKGGYYNEQFF. The CDR3 bases are TGTGCCAGCAGCTTAAAGGGTGGGTATTACAATGAGCAGTTCTTC.

The J gene is TRBJ2-1, the V gene TRBV30; D is unresolved. Germline values: CDR1 GTSNPN, CDR2 SVGIG (reference sequence). The CDR3 spans 11 residues. Trimming pared 0 bases from V and 12 bases from J, leaving 9 bases between. The CDR3 loop is CAWSVSLRQFF. In nucleotides, the CDR3 is TGTGCCTGGAGTGTATCCCTTAGGCAGTTCTTC.

The chain joins TRBV6-1 to TRBJ1-1; tentatively, D is TRBD1 (6 bases). Germline V gene data show CDR1 as MNHNS and CDR2 as SASEGT. V was trimmed by 7 bases and J by 6 bases, leaving 21 bases between them. The CDR3 loop spans 15 amino acids. This CDR3 is CASTPWGAKGSEAFF. CDR3 in DNA: TGTGCCAGCACCCCCTGGGGGGCCAAGGGTTCTGAAGCTTTCTTT.

Only a few counts were recorded for this clone. The V gene is TRBV9, the J gene TRBJ2-3; 7 positions match TRBD2. CDR1 and CDR2 (germline): SGDLS, YYNGEE. V shed 0 bases and J 1 base; nucleotides not matched to a gene: 8. The CDR3 is made up of 17 amino acids. CDR3 protein: CASSVELAPRGTDTQYF. The CDR3 region has the DNA TGTGCCAGCAGCGTAGAACTAGCGCCACGGGGCACAGATACGCAGTATTTT.

This sequence joins TRBV30 and TRBJ2-2; possibly TRBD1 or TRBD2 for D (6 bases each). The germline CDR1 and CDR2 sequences are GTSNPN and SVGIG (reference sequence). V was cut by 3 bases and J by 6 bases, with 20 bases left in between. The CDR3 is 16 amino acids. The CDR3 here is CAWRQNFGGKSGELFF. The CDR3, as DNA: TGTGCCTGGAGACAAAATTTCGGGGGCAAGTCCGGGGAGCTGTTTTTT.

This sequence joins TRBV21-1 and TRBJ2-4; the D call in the table, TRBD2, was not verified against the DNA. TRBV21-1 is listed as a pseudogene. The CDR3 length is 17 residues. The DNA of the CDR3 is TGTGCCAGCAGCAAATTTACCCCCTCCCGTGGCGGAAACATTCAGTACTTC. As protein: CASSKFTPSRGGNIQYF.

The chain couples TRBV19 to TRBJ2-1; 8 bases are shared with TRBD2. This CDR3 region has 16 residues. V was pared by 3 bases and J by 6 bases, with 10 bases of the junction left unmatched. The germline V gene has CDR1 LNHDA and CDR2 SQIVND (reference sequence). The chain's CDR3 is CASSMLSASGPNEQFF. The CDR3 DNA follows: TGTGCCAGTAGTATGCTTTCGGCTAGCGGGCCCAATGAGCAGTTCTTC.

The chain combines TRBV5-6 with TRBJ2-4; weak D call: TRBD1 (6 bases). The ends were cut back, 4 bases at V and 3 bases at J, with 8 bases in the middle. The CDR3 is made up of 13 amino acids. Germline-derived CDR1 and CDR2 are SGHDT and YYEEEE. CDR3 DNA sequence: TGTGCCAGCAGCCGGGACAACAAAAACATTCAGTACTTC. It encodes CASSRDNKNIQYF.

The chain recombines TRBV27 with TRBJ1-1; no clear D. Trimming took off 0 bases at V and 1 base at J, with 6 bases between the two ends. CDR3 length: 14 amino acids. The germline CDR1 and CDR2 sequences are MNHEY and SMNVEV (reference sequence). CDR3 residues: CASSLSMANTEAFF. In DNA form, the CDR3 reads TGTGCCAGCAGTTTATCGATGGCGAACACTGAAGCTTTCTTT.

The chain recombines TRBV4-3 with TRBJ1-2, with a weak D call TRBD1 (6 bases). With 2 bases removed from V and 2 bases from J, the gap between germline ends came to 12 bases. The CDR3 is 15 residues long. CDR1 and CDR2 (germline): LGHNA, YSLEER. CDR3 sequence (DNA): TGCGCCAGCAGCCAATACCCAGGGGTCAACTATGGCTACACCTTC. Protein sequence: CASSQYPGVNYGYTF.

V and J are TRBV27 and TRBJ2-1; 7 bases map to TRBD1. The V gene end was trimmed by 5 bases and the J gene end by 5 bases; junction bases not matched to a gene: 12. The germline V gene encodes CDR1 MNHEY and CDR2 SMNVEV (reference sequence). The CDR3 has 16 amino acids. For the CDR3, the DNA is TGTGCCAGCAGTCAAGACAGGGATTATGGGGACAATGAGCAGTTCTTC. As protein: CASSQDRDYGDNEQFF.